This TCR beta chain was observed in a study of shared clonotypes between healthy human individuals. Only CD45RO-negative cells positively selected for CCR7 counted as naive CD8 cells, so terminally differentiated effector memory CD45RA+ cells were excluded. Those who donated, Caucasian adults without exception, all lived in Nashville, Tennessee. Every subset's genomic DNA went evenly onto several immunoSEQ plates. It was about 180 ng DNA, some 30,000 T cell genomes, that sorted-subset replicate PCRs used. The method was immunoSEQ multiplex PCR; TCRdb's version includes in-frame clones alone and lacks a portion of them. The table includes approximately 1.9 million clones, roughly 93% detected once. CDR1 and CDR2 from the germline V gene are SEHNR and FQNEAQ (reference sequence). V was cut by 6 bases and J by 0 bases, with 21 bases left in between. The CDR3 extends over 18 amino acids.

This receptor was obtained from a man between 18 and 29 years old in good health. Some clones in this sample may be carry-over from other donors' samples. The sample comprised naive CD8+ T cells from PBMCs. V usage is TRBV7-9 and J usage is TRBJ1-3; D is uncertain. The CDR3 DNA reads as TGTGCCAGCAGGCCGACTCCGGGGTCCGAGAGCTCTGGAAACACCATATATTTT. It encodes CASRPTPGSESSGNTIYF.